Listed below are T cell receptor beta chains from one sample, sequenced in a study of cytomegalovirus exposure and HLA in healthy donors. TCRdb keeps only in-frame clones here, not all; method: immunoSEQ multiplex PCR. The sample includes 150,000 to 200,000 clones, 65% to 80% of them seen just once. Input material: PBMCs. These receptors were collected from a man aged 18 to 30 in good health and CMV-seropositive. Both conserved end residues are part of each CDR3. A D gene is named only where the DNA matches it firmly. Rows give clone size only sometimes, using once, few, many, or a class for an expanded clone.

V,D,size,J,DNA,CDR3
TRBV6-5,-,-,TRBJ1-1,TGTGCCAGCTTTTTCGGGGGGTTGAACACTGAAGCTTTCTTT,CASFFGGLNTEAFF
TRBV19,TRBD2,-,TRBJ2-1,TGTGCCAGTAGTATACCGGGGGGGTCCTACAATGAGCAGTTCTTC,CASSIPGGSYNEQFF
TRBV5-4,TRBD1,few,TRBJ1-1,TGTGCCAGCAGCTTTGACAGGGGGCATCGTAGCACTGAAGCTTTCTTT,CASSFDRGHRSTEAFF
TRBV5-8,-,-,TRBJ2-5,TGTGCCAGCAGCCGACAGGTCCAAGAGACCCAGTACTTC,CASSRQVQETQYF
TRBV5-1,-,few,TRBJ2-1,TGCGCCAGCAGCTTGGCCTATGCAGCGGATGAGCAGTTCTTC,CASSLAYAADEQFF
TRBV27,TRBD1,-,TRBJ2-1,TGTGCCAGCAGACCCGGGACAGTCCCTACAGGGCCGCAGTTCTTC,CASRPGTVPTGPQFF
TRBV7-9,-,-,TRBJ2-5,TGTGCCAGCAGCTCTTATTCGTACCAAGAGACCCAGTACTTC,CASSSYSYQETQYF
TRBV30,-,once,TRBJ2-1,TGTGCCTGGAATACAGGTAGCTCCTACAATGAGCAGTTCTTC,CAWNTGSSYNEQFF
TRBV5-1,TRBD2,-,TRBJ2-5,TGCGCCAGCAGCTTGGCTCACGGGGGGGCCCATGAGACCCAGTACTTC,CASSLAHGGAHETQYF
TRBV6-5,TRBD2,few,TRBJ2-5,TGTGCCAGCAGGGGACTAGCGGAAGAGACCCAGTACTTC,CASRGLAEETQYF
TRBV6-1,-,-,TRBJ1-2,TGTGCCAGCAGCGTCGACAGAGACTATGGCTACACCTTC,CASSVDRDYGYTF
TRBV6-4,-,once,TRBJ2-1,TGTGCCAGCAGTTCACAAGCGGCCAGCTACAATGAGCAGTTCTTC,CASSSQAASYNEQFF
TRBV7-9,TRBD2,-,TRBJ2-3,TGTGCCAGCAGCTTTACAGCGGGGGGTGGTACAGATACGCAGTATTTT,CASSFTAGGGTDTQYF
TRBV5-1,TRBD1,-,TRBJ2-2,TGCGCCAGCAGCCCGGGACAGACCGGAGCCACCGGGGAGCTGTTTTTT,CASSPGQTGATGELFF
TRBV5-6,TRBD2,-,TRBJ2-1,TGTGCCAGCAGCTTCGGGACTAGGTCTTACAATGAGCAGTTCTTC,CASSFGTRSYNEQFF
TRBV11-2,TRBD2,-,TRBJ2-3,TGTGCCAGCAGCTTAGCCCCTCGGGGGGGAGATACGCAGTATTTT,CASSLAPRGGDTQYF
TRBV6-1,-,-,TRBJ1-2,TGTGCCAGCAGACAGGGACAACGGGATGGCTACACCTTC,CASRQGQRDGYTF
TRBV30,-,once,TRBJ2-1,TGTGCCTGGAGTCGAGGGTCGGGGAATGAGCAGTTCTTC,CAWSRGSGNEQFF
TRBV6-6,-,-,TRBJ2-3,TGTGCCATTCGGGTGGCCCCAGATACGCAGTATTTT,CAIRVAPDTQYF
TRBV5-6,TRBD1,-,TRBJ1-2,TGTGCCAGCAGCCCCGGGACAGGGATCTATGGCTACACCTTC,CASSPGTGIYGYTF
TRBV30,TRBD1,-,TRBJ1-1,TGTGCCTGGAGGAGACAGGGGGAGACTGAAGCTTTCTTT,CAWRRQGETEAFF
TRBV15,-,-,TRBJ1-1,TGTGCCACCAGCAGAGATCTGGAGGCCCCGGCCCAAGCCTTCTTT,CATSRDLEAPAQAFF
TRBV4-2,TRBD1,-,TRBJ1-1,TGTGCCAGCAGCCAAACCGACAGGGGGAACACTGAAGCTTTCTTT,CASSQTDRGNTEAFF
TRBV15,-,-,TRBJ2-1,TGTGCCACCAGCAGAGGCGGAACCTACAATGAGCAGTTCTTC,CATSRGGTYNEQFF
TRBV5-5,-,once,TRBJ2-3,TGTGCCAGCAGCGTCGGGGATACGCAGTATTTT,CASSVGDTQYF
TRBV6-5,-,-,TRBJ2-1,TGTGCCAGCAGCCCGGGGGGCTCACTGAACAATGAGCAGTTCTTC,CASSPGGSLNNEQFF
TRBV2,TRBD2,-,TRBJ2-5,TGTGCCAGCAGTGAGGCGGGGGGGCGGGAGACCCAGTACTTC,CASSEAGGRETQYF
TRBV10-2,TRBD2,-,TRBJ2-1,TGCGCCACCATAGCGGGAGATCGCAATGAGCAGTTCTTC,CATIAGDRNEQFF
TRBV7-8,-,-,TRBJ1-3,TGTGCCAGCAGCTCGGGTTCGGGAAACACCATATATTTT,CASSSGSGNTIYF
TRBV28,TRBD1,-,TRBJ2-2,TGTGCCAGCAGGGGTGGGGGACAGGGGTCCGGGGAGCTGTTTTTT,CASRGGGQGSGELFF
TRBV5-1,TRBD2,-,TRBJ2-1,TGCGCCAGCAGCTTGGGACTAGCGGACTCCTACAATGAGCAGTTCTTC,CASSLGLADSYNEQFF
TRBV6-6,-,-,TRBJ1-2,TGTGCCAGCCAGACTGAAAACTATGGCTACACCTTC,CASQTENYGYTF
TRBV19,TRBD1,-,TRBJ1-3,TGTGCCAGTAGTATTCCGACCCTCGGACAGGGCTCTGGAAACACCATATATTTT,CASSIPTLGQGSGNTIYF
TRBV5-4,-,many,TRBJ1-1,TGTGCCAGCAGCTCGCCCTTGACAGTGAACACTGAAGCTTTCTTT,CASSSPLTVNTEAFF
TRBV7-2,-,few,TRBJ2-1,TGTGCCAGCAGCTTCGAACGCGGGATCGGATACAATGAGCAGTTCTTC,CASSFERGIGYNEQFF
TRBV7-9,-,few,TRBJ2-5,TGTGCCAGCAGTTACGGTAACGTGGAGACCCAGTACTTC,CASSYGNVETQYF
TRBV29-1,-,-,TRBJ1-1,TGCAGCGGGAATCCCAGGGGTGACACTGAAGCTTTCTTT,CSGNPRGDTEAFF
TRBV2,TRBD1,-,TRBJ1-6,TGTGCCAGAAGCCGGGACAGAGATAATTCACCCCTCCACTTT,CARSRDRDNSPLHF
TRBV6-1,TRBD1,-,TRBJ2-1,TGTGCCAGCAGGAAGGGGACAGGGGTCTACAATGAGCAGTTCTTC,CASRKGTGVYNEQFF
TRBV7-2,TRBD1,-,TRBJ1-4,TGTGCCAGCAGCTTAGACAGGGGGCCTGAAAAACTGTTTTTT,CASSLDRGPEKLFF
TRBV6-6,-,-,TRBJ1-4,TGTGCCAGCAGTTATCGGAAGGGGACAACTAATGAAAAACTGTTTTTT,CASSYRKGTTNEKLFF
TRBV28,-,-,TRBJ1-2,TGTGCCAGTCGGGGGGAGGCGAATGGCTACACCTTC,CASRGEANGYTF
TRBV18,-,-,TRBJ2-2,TGTGCCAGCTCACCTAGAACCGCGAACACCGGGGAGCTGTTTTTT,CASSPRTANTGELFF
TRBV27,TRBD1,few,TRBJ1-1,TGTGCCAGCAGTTCAACTCGAGCGGACAGGTCTTTAGAAGCTTTCTTT,CASSSTRADRSLEAFF
TRBV7-9,TRBD1,-,TRBJ1-1,TGTGCCAGCAGCTTGGAAGGGACAGGTCTTTTAGGGGACACTGAAGCTTTCTTT,CASSLEGTGLLGDTEAFF
TRBV10-3,TRBD2,-,TRBJ2-3,TGTGCCATCAGTGTGGGGACTAGCGGAGATACGCAGTATTTT,CAISVGTSGDTQYF
TRBV27,-,few,TRBJ1-5,TGTGCCAGCAGTTTAACGCCAGAAGGCAATCAGCCCCAGCATTTT,CASSLTPEGNQPQHF
TRBV6-5,TRBD2,once,TRBJ2-1,TGTGCCAGCAGCCGCGGGGGGCCCGGGAGGGGTGAGCAGTTCTTC,CASSRGGPGRGEQFF
TRBV2,TRBD1,-,TRBJ1-2,TGTGCCAGCACAAGACAGGGCGCGAACTATGGCTACACCTTC,CASTRQGANYGYTF
TRBV7-9,-,-,TRBJ1-1,TGTGCCAGCACCTCATACGGCGCGGGCACTGAAGCTTTCTTT,CASTSYGAGTEAFF
TRBV6-5,-,-,TRBJ2-2,TGTGCCAGCGGCGGCAGAACCGGGGAGCTGTTTTTT,CASGGRTGELFF
TRBV19,-,-,TRBJ1-5,TGTGCCAACCATGGGCGGGATCAGCCCCAGCATTTT,CANHGRDQPQHF
TRBV4-1,-,few,TRBJ1-5,TGCGCCAGCAGCCAAGGGGGGCCATCCCAGCCCCAGCATTTT,CASSQGGPSQPQHF
TRBV28,TRBD1,-,TRBJ1-4,TGTGCCAGCAGTTCCCCTGGTGAGACAGGGGATGAAAAACTGTTTTTT,CASSSPGETGDEKLFF